The next 2 T cell receptor beta chains were all read from a single sample in a study of blood T cell repertoires in COVID-19. The method was immunoSEQ multiplex PCR; TCRdb's version includes in-frame clones alone and lacks a portion of them. The sample includes approximately 47,000 clones, approximately 80% of them seen just once. Source material: peripheral blood. The receptors were sampled from a man aged 55 to 70 with acute or convalescent COVID-19.

This clone appeared once. The chain has TRBV9 and TRBJ2-3, with D possibly TRBD2 on 6 matching bases. This CDR3 spans 14 amino acids. The ends were cut back, 6 bases at V and 1 base at J, with 12 bases in the middle. Germline lookup yields CDR1 SGDLS and CDR2 YYNGEE. The CDR3 DNA is TGTGCCAGCAACCTAGCGTCCCGCACAGATACGCAGTATTTT. Protein sequence: CASNLASRTDTQYF.

J is TRBJ2-2 and V is TRBV7-2; 14 nucleotides align to TRBD2. The germline V gene encodes CDR1 SGHTA and CDR2 FQGNSA. The CDR3 covers 17 residues. The J segment lost 7 bases and the V segment lost 5 bases, leaving 9 bases of the junction unmatched. CDR3 DNA sequence: TGTGCCAGCAGCGCTGGGACTAGCGGGGGCCCAGGCGGGGAGCTGTTTTTT. It translates to CASSAGTSGGPGGELFF.